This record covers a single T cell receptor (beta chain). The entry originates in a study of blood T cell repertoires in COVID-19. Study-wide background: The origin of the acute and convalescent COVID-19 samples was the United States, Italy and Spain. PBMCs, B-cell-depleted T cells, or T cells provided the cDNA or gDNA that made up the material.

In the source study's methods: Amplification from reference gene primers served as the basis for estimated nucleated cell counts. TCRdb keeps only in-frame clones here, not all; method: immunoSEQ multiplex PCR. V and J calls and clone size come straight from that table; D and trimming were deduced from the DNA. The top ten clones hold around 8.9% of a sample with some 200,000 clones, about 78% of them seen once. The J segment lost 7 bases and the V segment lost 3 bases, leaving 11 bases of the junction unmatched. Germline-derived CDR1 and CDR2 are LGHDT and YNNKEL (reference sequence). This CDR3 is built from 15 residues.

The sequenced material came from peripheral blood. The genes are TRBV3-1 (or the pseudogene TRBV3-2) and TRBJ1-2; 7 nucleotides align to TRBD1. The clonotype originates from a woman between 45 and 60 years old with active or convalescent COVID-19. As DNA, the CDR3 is TGTGCCAGCAGCCATTATTATACGGGACAGCGTGGCTACACCTTC. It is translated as CASSHYYTGQRGYTF.